This T cell receptor beta chain is from a study of T cell repertoires in cytomegalovirus infection (dated by TCRdb to between 2018 and 2021). Looking at the study overall: Alongside well-studied HLA-B-restricted epitopes, the peptide stimulations were aimed at recently identified HLA-C-restricted CMV epitopes, whose presentation resists viral immunomodulation. Donor HLA type was relevant to the analysis, as public TCR beta signatures indicated carriage of CMV infection together with the matching HLA type.

Results and caveats for the whole study, not just this receptor: Carriers of CMV infection plus the relevant HLA type were discriminated by the cumulative frequency of public TCR beta family members in the study cohort and in an independent roughly 340-donor cohort. The ex vivo response was dominated by HLA-C-restricted CMV-specific TCR beta clonotypes, which also provided the single most frequent clonotype in two of eight donors.

Sequencing used an Illumina HiSeq 1500. TCRdb passed the public sequencing reads through fastp at Q25 and MiXCR, retaining productive beta sequences. Every CDR3 protein is listed once, alongside the most common genes and DNA of its rows. Here the sample has around 540,000 distinct CDR3 sequences; roughly 34% occur a single time. The ten most abundant clones make up roughly a sixth of the sample. This clonotype was counted only a few times. This receptor's antigen is unknown. Per-base qualities were not stored, and no clone one base away is much larger. The sample's treatment or condition label is to be understood as: in vitro stimulation with specific CMV peptide epitopes to enrich CMV-specific T cells. The sample in question was cultured PBMCs, obtained from culture after CMV antigen stimulation. This receptor was taken from a human donor in good health (CMV status not recorded). Some clones in this sample may be carry-over from other donors' samples.

In nucleotides, the sequence is TGCGCCAGCAGCCAGTCTAGCGGGGGCTCCTACGAGCAGTACTTC. This is translated as CASSQSSGGSYEQYF. The sequence links TRBV4-3 to TRBJ2-7, with 10 middle bases fitting TRBD2. Looking up the germline V gene yields CDR1 LGHNA and CDR2 YSLEER. For this chain, trimming is 3 bases at the V end and 0 bases at the J end, and the number of junction bases without a gene match is 2. Including cysteine and phenylalanine, the CDR3 has 15 amino acids. Left in the record is the CDR3 DNA by itself, 45 bases read in frame from the first base.